This passage covers 30 T cell receptor beta chains from one sample sequenced in a study. TCRdb fed the 5' RACE reads into MiXCR, producing one record per CDR3 protein. The table includes 20,000 to 25,000 distinct CDR3 sequences, less than 40% detected once. The sequenced sample was tumor-infiltrating naive CD4+ T cells sorted from the breast tumor. Subset of the sample: naive CD4+ T cells, CD4+CD45RA+CD25-. The receptors originated from a female donor with breast cancer.

A few counts support this clonotype. The chain couples TRBV12-3 or TRBV12-4 to TRBJ1-1; D gene uncertain. This CDR3 comprises 12 residues. Trimming took off 6 bases at V and 8 bases at J, with 13 bases between the two ends. The CDR3 spells CASSQTAVEAFF. The DNA of the CDR3 is TGTGCCAGCAGCCAAACAGCGGTAGAAGCTTTCTTT.

Comments on this clonotype: A read error may be the cause here, since a much bigger clone is one base away. The CDR3 DNA reads as TGTGCCAGCAGCACCACGCTAGCGGGCTCCTACAATGAGCAGTTCTTC. Translated, it gives CASSTTLAGSYNEQFF. This chain uses TRBV7-9 with TRBJ2-1, with TRBD2 matching over 8 bases. The CDR3 runs 16 residues. J gave up 0 bases and V 5 bases, and 6 bases lay outside the gene matches. Germline assignment: CDR1 SEHNR and CDR2 FQNEAQ (reference sequence).

The chain links TRBV7-2 to TRBJ1-5; D is ambiguous. Trimming removed 4 bases at V and 0 bases at J, with 16 bases between. The CDR3 loop spans 17 amino acids. In germline, CDR1 is SGHTA, CDR2 FQGNSA. This chain's CDR3 is CASSSGWADYSNQPQHF. The CDR3 DNA sequence: TGTGCCAGCAGCTCGGGATGGGCAGACTATAGCAATCAGCCCCAGCATTTT.

By share of the sample, this clonotype is medium-sized. The chain recombines TRBV15 with TRBJ1-2, with a possible D match to TRBD1 (6 bases). The germline V gene encodes CDR1 LNHNV and CDR2 YYDKDF (reference sequence). The CDR3 extends over 14 amino acids. V was pared by 0 bases and J by 4 bases, with 9 bases between. The CDR3 region is CATSRDGRGYGYTF. CDR3 DNA: TGTGCCACCAGCAGAGATGGCAGGGGCTATGGCTACACCTTC.

A few counts support this clonotype. The chain employs TRBV12-3 or TRBV12-4 and TRBJ1-2, with 7 nucleotides matching TRBD1. The CDR3 extends over 16 amino acids. V trimming: 7 bases; J trimming: 3 bases; junction bases outside the gene matches: 14. The CDR3 region has the DNA TGTGCCAGCACCAGAACGACAGGGTCCTTACACTATGGCTACACCTTC. It encodes CASTRTTGSLHYGYTF.

This clonotype occurred many times. V and J are TRBV12-3 or TRBV12-4 and TRBJ1-1; D not certain. The V end lost 4 bases, the J end lost 3 bases, and 21 bases lay between the germline ends. This CDR3 region has 17 residues. This chain's CDR3 is CASSSLLLSRWDTEAFF. CDR3 sequence (DNA): TGTGCCAGCAGTTCTTTGCTGCTCTCAAGGTGGGACACTGAAGCTTTCTTT.

As concerns this clonotype: A much larger clone differs from this one at a single base, so this may be a read error. The CDR3 region has the DNA TGTGCCAGCAGTTACACTCTAGGACCGGGGGGGACTGAAGCTTTCTTT. Residues: CASSYTLGPGGTEAFF. The chain carries TRBV6-5 and TRBJ1-1, with a weak D call TRBD1 (5 bases). The CDR3 loop spans 16 amino acids. V was cut by 2 bases and J by 5 bases, with 18 bases left in between. Germline V gene sequence: CDR1 MNHEY, CDR2 SVGAGI.

This clonotype was counted once. CDR3 sequence: CASSPGEASYNEQFF. CDR3 DNA sequence: TGTGCCAGCAGTCCGGGAGAGGCGTCCTACAATGAGCAGTTCTTC. This sequence joins TRBV6-2 or TRBV6-3 and TRBJ2-1, with a possible D match to TRBD2 (6 bases). CDR1 is MNHEY, CDR2 SVGEGT, per germline. V was cut by 5 bases and J by 1 base, with 12 bases left in between. The CDR3 has 15 amino acids.

This clonotype was seen a few times. V gene TRBV25-1 combines with J gene TRBJ2-3; D is undetermined. V was clipped by 8 bases and J by 0 bases, with 12 bases between them. CDR3 length: 14 amino acids. In germline, CDR1 is MGHDK, CDR2 SYGVNS. CDR3 residues: CASFEGRSTDTQYF. In nucleotides, the CDR3 is TGTGCCAGCTTCGAAGGAAGGAGCACAGATACGCAGTATTTT.

In this sample, this clonotype is medium-sized. A much larger clone differs by one base, so this may be a read error. V is TRBV6-5 and J is TRBJ1-2; D not resolved. The germline V gene encodes CDR1 MNHEY and CDR2 SVGAGI. CDR3 length equals 17 residues. V lost 4 bases, J lost 7 bases, and 25 bases lay in between. Here the CDR3 reads CASSSSPRPYGNCGYTF. In nucleotides, the CDR3 is TGTGCCAGCAGTTCGAGCCCACGACCCTACGGCAATTGTGGCTACACCTTC.

The V call is TRBV7-2, the J call TRBJ1-3; D remains unclear. The CDR3 has 10 amino acids. Looked up from germline, CDR1 is SGHTA and CDR2 is FQGNSA. Trimming left V 4 bases short and J 16 bases short, with 11 bases between. CDR3: CASSSRLWYF. As DNA, the CDR3 is TGTGCCAGCAGCTCCCGGTTATGGTATTTT.

A remark on this clonotype: Here the CDR3 omits its conserved ending phenylalanine or tryptophan, so a read error is the likely source. The DNA is omitted, as the CDR3 cannot be located on it reliably, and the CDR3 follows TCRdb's listing. This rearrangement joins TRBV5-1 to TRBJ2-1; TRBD2, as called in the table, went unchecked against the DNA. The CDR3 spans 18 amino acids, including both terminal residues. Germline CDR1 reads SGHRS; CDR2 reads YFSETQ. The CDR3: CASSLALTSGSSYNEQLL.

This clonotype has a count of ten or more. The chain carries TRBV12-3 or TRBV12-4 and TRBJ2-1, with D tentatively TRBD1 (6 bases). Trimming pared 1 base from V and 5 bases from J, leaving 15 bases between. The length of the CDR3 is 16 residues. CDR3 amino acids: CASSLVPGVLNNEQFF. As DNA, the CDR3 is TGTGCCAGCAGTTTAGTCCCAGGGGTCTTGAACAATGAGCAGTTCTTC.

This chain links TRBV24-1 with TRBJ2-1, with D perhaps being TRBD1 or TRBD2 (5 bases each). Trimming cost V 7 bases and J 2 bases, with 20 bases left between them. The CDR3 extends over 17 amino acids. CDR1 is KGHDR, CDR2 SFDVKD, per germline. CDR3 DNA sequence: TGTGCCACCAGCAGTGGCCCCGGGACCCCGACCTACAATGAGCAGTTCTTC. As protein: CATSSGPGTPTYNEQFF.

V usage is TRBV7-9 and J usage is TRBJ2-7, with D tentatively TRBD2 (6 bases). Germline V gene data show CDR1 as SEHNR and CDR2 as FQNEAQ (reference sequence). The V end was cut by 5 bases, the J end by 2 bases, with 10 bases between. This CDR3 contains 13 residues. The CDR3 protein is CASSPGGTYEQYF. The CDR3 bases are TGTGCCAGCAGCCCCGGAGGGACCTACGAGCAGTACTTC.

Many counts were recorded for this clonotype. This chain links TRBV6-2 or TRBV6-3 with TRBJ2-1, with 8 bases lining up with TRBD1. The V gene's germline CDR1 is MNHEY and CDR2 SVGEGT. The V and J ends lost 6 bases and 4 bases, in that order; junction bases with no gene match: 11. This CDR3 comprises 16 residues. The CDR3 reads CASRDRQGQGYNEQFF. The CDR3 DNA sequence: TGTGCCAGCAGGGACCGACAGGGGCAGGGATACAATGAGCAGTTCTTC.

In its sample, this clonotype was seen a few times. This may be a read error, as it is one base from a much larger clone. The chain combines TRBV3-1 with TRBJ2-7; D is unresolved. CDR3 size: 15 residues. Trimming took 0 bases from V and 1 from J, leaving 10 bases between them. CDR1 LGHDT and CDR2 YNNKEL come from the germline V gene (reference sequence). The CDR3 bases are TGTGCCAGCAGCCAAGATCAGGATCGATCCTACGAGCAGTACTTC. It encodes CASSQDQDRSYEQYF.

This clonotype was observed at least ten times. The chain recombines TRBV14 with TRBJ2-1; unclear D gene. There are 16 residues in the CDR3. Germline V lookup: CDR1 SGHDN, CDR2 FVKESK. The V end was cut by 0 bases, the J end by 0 bases, with 9 bases between. CDR3 protein: CASSQDLGISYNEQFF. The CDR3 DNA reads TGTGCCAGCAGCCAAGATTTAGGGATCTCCTACAATGAGCAGTTCTTC.

This clonotype was seen repeatedly, ten times or more. The chain is built from TRBV5-1 and TRBJ1-2; no firm D call. CDR1 SGHRS and CDR2 YFSETQ come from the germline V gene. CDR3 size: 15 residues. Trimming shortened V by 4 bases and J by 5 bases, and 18 bases separated the two germline ends. The chain's CDR3 is CASSRTGDLFYGYTF. The CDR3 DNA reads TGCGCCAGCAGCCGTACCGGGGATTTATTTTATGGCTACACCTTC.

Ten or more counts support this clonotype. The rearrangement links TRBV2 to TRBJ2-1, with D perhaps matching TRBD1 (6 bases). CDR3 length: 12 residues. The V gene's germline CDR1 is SNHLY and CDR2 FYNNEI. Trimming left V 6 bases short and J 9 bases short, with 12 bases between. Written as DNA, the CDR3 is TGTGCCAGCAGCGGCAACAGGGTTGAGCAGTTCTTC. Translating gives CASSGNRVEQFF.

This clonotype is medium-sized. The J gene is TRBJ2-3, the V gene TRBV7-6; D is uncertain. The germline V and J ends were trimmed by 1 base and 0 bases, with 8 bases remaining between them. This CDR3 has 15 residues. Germline V CDR1 and CDR2: SGHVS, FNYEAQ. This chain's CDR3 is CASSLGVRSTDTQYF. CDR3 DNA sequence: TGTGCCAGCAGCTTAGGAGTGAGGAGCACAGATACGCAGTATTTT.

This clonotype was picked up a small number of times. The rearrangement uses TRBV10-2 and TRBJ1-1; tentative D call: TRBD1 (6 bases). V lost 10 bases, J lost 0 bases, and 12 bases lay in between. There are 13 residues in the CDR3. Germline-derived CDR1 and CDR2 are WSHSY and SAAADI. Written as DNA, the CDR3 is TGCGCCACTGTGACAGGATTGAACACTGAAGCTTTCTTT. Translating it yields CATVTGLNTEAFF.

As to this clonotype: The junction does not match germline at one end; this may be a read error. This sequence joins TRBV9 and TRBJ1-3; no clear D. This CDR3 has 14 amino acids. Germline V lookup: CDR1 SGDLS, CDR2 YYNGEE. The CDR3 spells CASSVGNSGNTIHF. The DNA of the CDR3 is TGTGCCAGCAGTGTGGGAAACTCTGGAAACACCATACATTTT.

V gene TRBV24-1 combines with J gene TRBJ2-3; D tentatively reads TRBD1 or TRBD2 (5 bases each). V shed 0 bases and J shed 2 bases, with 8 bases lying between them. In germline, CDR1 is KGHDR, CDR2 SFDVKD. CDR3 length: 15 amino acids. The CDR3 DNA reads TGTGCCACCAGTGATTTGACGGGGCCCACAGATACGCAGTATTTT. Protein product: CATSDLTGPTDTQYF.

This clonotype came up many times. The V and J genes are TRBV24-1 and TRBJ2-5, with 7 bases lining up with TRBD1. Trimming at V came to 4 bases and at J to 5 bases, leaving 9 bases not matched to a gene. Germline V gene data show CDR1 as KGHDR and CDR2 as SFDVKD. CDR3 size: 15 residues. The CDR3 bases are TGTGCCACCAGTGAAGTCGACAGGGAACGGGAGACCCAGTACTTC. Its protein is CATSEVDRERETQYF.

Details on this clonotype: A much larger clone differs by one base, so this may be a read error. V usage is TRBV13 and J usage is TRBJ2-7, with D uncertain. Trimming left V 0 bases short and J 3 bases short, with 6 bases between. In germline, CDR1 is PRHDT, CDR2 FYEKMQ (reference sequence). The CDR3 length is 13 residues. CDR3 coding DNA: TGTGCCAGCAGCTTAGGTAAGGTCTACGAGCAGTACTTC. This sequence encodes CASSLGKVYEQYF.

Points on this clonotype: A much larger clone differs from this one at a single base, so this may be a read error. The chain links TRBV6-4 to TRBJ2-1; D unresolved. Germline CDR1 reads MRHNA; CDR2 reads SNTAGT. This CDR3 has 14 residues. CDR3 nucleotides: TGTGCCAACAGTGACGCCTTCCGGAGTAATGAGCAGTTCTTC. Translation gives CANSDAFRSNEQFF.

This clonotype was picked up many times. The rearrangement links TRBV4-1 to TRBJ1-2; D is undetermined. V was clipped by 0 bases and J by 4 bases, with 12 bases between them. The CDR3 sequence is 15 residues long. Germline V CDR1 and CDR2: MGHRA, YSYEKL. The DNA for the CDR3 is TGCGCCAGCAGCCAAGAGTCGACGGTGCTCTATGGCTACACCTTC. It encodes CASSQESTVLYGYTF.

This chain uses TRBV12-3 or TRBV12-4 with TRBJ1-2, with a weak D call TRBD1 (5 bases). This CDR3 has 14 residues. Trimming shortened V by 6 bases and J by 6 bases, and 17 bases separated the two germline ends. For the CDR3, the DNA is TGTGCCAGCAGCCCTGCCGGGGACCCCGATGGCTACACCTTC. This translates into CASSPAGDPDGYTF.

Concerning this clonotype: One junction end does not reproduce the germline sequence, and a read error may be involved. The chain links TRBV6-8 to TRBJ1-1; D is perhaps TRBD1 (6 bases). CDR3 length equals 11 residues. From germline, CDR1 is MNHGY and CDR2 SAAAGT. CDR3 nucleotides: TGTGTCAGCAGTTACACAGGGCGAGCTTTCTTT. This encodes CVSSYTGRAFF.